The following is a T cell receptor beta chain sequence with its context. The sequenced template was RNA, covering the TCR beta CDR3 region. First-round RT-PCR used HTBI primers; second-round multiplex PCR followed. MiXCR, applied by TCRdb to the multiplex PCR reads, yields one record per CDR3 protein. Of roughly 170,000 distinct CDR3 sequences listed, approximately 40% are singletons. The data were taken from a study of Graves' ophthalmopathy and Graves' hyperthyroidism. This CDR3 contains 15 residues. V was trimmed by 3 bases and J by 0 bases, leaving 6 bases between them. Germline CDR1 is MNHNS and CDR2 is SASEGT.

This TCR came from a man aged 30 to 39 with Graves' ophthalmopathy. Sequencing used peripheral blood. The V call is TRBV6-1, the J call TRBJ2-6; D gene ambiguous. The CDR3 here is CASSDQFSGANVLTF. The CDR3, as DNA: TGTGCCAGCAGTGACCAGTTCTCTGGGGCCAACGTCCTGACTTTC.